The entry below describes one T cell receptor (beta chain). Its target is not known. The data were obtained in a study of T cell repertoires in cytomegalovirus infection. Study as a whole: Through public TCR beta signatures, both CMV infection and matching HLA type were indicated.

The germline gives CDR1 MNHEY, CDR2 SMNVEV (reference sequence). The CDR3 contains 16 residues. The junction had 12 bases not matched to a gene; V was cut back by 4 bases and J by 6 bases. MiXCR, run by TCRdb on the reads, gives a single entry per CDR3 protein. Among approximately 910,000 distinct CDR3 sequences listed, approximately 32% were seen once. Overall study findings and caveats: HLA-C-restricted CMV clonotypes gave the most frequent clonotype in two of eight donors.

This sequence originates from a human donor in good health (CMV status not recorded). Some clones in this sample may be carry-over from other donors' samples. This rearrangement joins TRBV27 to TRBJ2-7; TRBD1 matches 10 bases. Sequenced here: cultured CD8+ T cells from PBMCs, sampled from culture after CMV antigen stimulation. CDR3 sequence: CASSSQPGQGTIEQYF. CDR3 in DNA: TGTGCCAGCAGTTCCCAGCCGGGACAGGGGACCATCGAGCAGTACTTC.